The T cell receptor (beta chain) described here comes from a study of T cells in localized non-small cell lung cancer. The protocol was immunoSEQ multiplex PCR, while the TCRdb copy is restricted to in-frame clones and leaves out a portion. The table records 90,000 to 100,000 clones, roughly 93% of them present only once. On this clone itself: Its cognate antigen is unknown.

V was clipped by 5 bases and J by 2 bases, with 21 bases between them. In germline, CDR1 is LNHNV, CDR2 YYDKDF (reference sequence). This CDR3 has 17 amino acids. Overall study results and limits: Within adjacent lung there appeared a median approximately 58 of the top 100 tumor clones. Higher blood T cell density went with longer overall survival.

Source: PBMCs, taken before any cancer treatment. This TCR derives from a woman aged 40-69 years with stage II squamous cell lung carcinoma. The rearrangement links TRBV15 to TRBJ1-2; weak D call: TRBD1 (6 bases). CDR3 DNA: TGTGCCACCAGCGGGCCCTTGGCGGGGGGCAGGAACTATGGCTACACCTTC. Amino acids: CATSGPLAGGRNYGYTF.